The next 10 T cell receptor beta chains were all read from a single sample in a study of human T cells and chemical hapten exposure. The time point here: patch test 1, 2 weeks after DPC sensitization. Treatment specified: therapeutic diphenylcyclopropenone sensitization with weekly scalp DPC. TCRdb independently ran MiXCR on the RACE reads; one entry per CDR3 protein. The sample shows 370,000 or so distinct CDR3 sequences, around 5% of them seen only once. The sample in question was whole blood, obtained in connection with sensitization to the hapten diphenylcyclopropenone (DPC). These receptors originate from a woman in her forties or fifties with alopecia areata. Some clones in this sample may be carry-over from other donors' samples.

This clonotype was counted ten times or more. V gene TRBV7-3 combines with J gene TRBJ2-2, with a tentative D call TRBD1 (6 bases). V lost 1 base, J lost 4 bases, and 13 bases lay in between. Germline CDR1 SGHTA, CDR2 FQGTGA. CDR3 length equals 16 residues. The CDR3 sequence: CASSLSPGAGTGELFF. Here the CDR3 DNA reads TGTGCCAGCAGCTTAAGTCCAGGGGCCGGCACCGGGGAGCTGTTTTTT.

This clonotype was detected ten times or more. The chain has TRBV10-3 and TRBJ2-7, with 7 nucleotides matching TRBD1. The V and J ends lost 8 bases and 2 bases, in that order; junction bases with no gene match: 3. This CDR3 comprises 12 residues. Looked up from germline, CDR1 is ENHRY and CDR2 is SYGVKD. This chain's CDR3 is CAIRTGAYEQYF. In DNA, the CDR3 is TGTGCCATCCGAACAGGGGCCTACGAGCAGTACTTC.

There are many counts of this clonotype. CDR3: CSVAAGSYQETQYF. DNA of the CDR3: TGCAGCGTTGCTGCGGGGTCCTACCAAGAGACCCAGTACTTC. The V and J genes are TRBV29-1 and TRBJ2-5; weak D call: TRBD2 (6 bases). V lost 4 bases, J lost 0 bases, and 12 bases lay in between. CDR3 length: 14 amino acids. CDR1 SQVTM and CDR2 ANQGSEA come from the germline V gene.

This clonotype was detected a few times. The J gene is TRBJ2-3, the V gene TRBV15, with D possibly matching TRBD1 (6 bases). V dropped 0 bases and J dropped 4 bases, with 20 bases sitting between them. CDR3 length: 18 amino acids. Germline CDR1 and CDR2: LNHNV and YYDKDF (reference sequence). The chain's CDR3 is CATSRDRVTGLRADTQYF. CDR3 DNA: TGTGCCACCAGCAGAGATAGGGTGACAGGCCTCCGGGCAGATACGCAGTATTTT. Using reference TRBV15 and TRBJ2-3 for the parts outside the CDR3, the full variable domain is DAMVIQNPRYQVTQFGKPVTLSCSQTLNHNVMYWYQQKSSQAPKLLFHYYDKDFNNEADTPDNFQSRRPNTSFCFLDIRSPGLGDTAMYLCATSRDRVTGLRADTQYFGPGTRLTVL.

This clonotype was seen a handful of times. The chain combines TRBV28 with TRBJ2-5, with TRBD1 identical over 7 bases. This CDR3 spans 15 amino acids. The junction had 11 bases not matched to a gene; V was cut back by 5 bases and J by 5 bases. Germline values: CDR1 MDHEN, CDR2 SYDVKM. CDR3 sequence reads: CASSGPEGAGETQYF. The DNA for the CDR3 is TGTGCCAGCAGTGGCCCAGAGGGGGCCGGTGAGACCCAGTACTTC.

This clonotype was detected a few times. This rearrangement joins TRBV6-1 to TRBJ2-1; 11 nucleotides line up with TRBD2. V shed 6 bases, J shed 9 bases, and the junction held 10 bases outside the gene matches. CDR3 size: 15 residues. In germline, CDR1 is MNHNS, CDR2 SASEGT. CDR3 in amino acids: CASSLTSGNRGEQFF. The CDR3 nucleotides are TGTGCCAGCAGCCTGACTAGCGGGAACCGAGGTGAGCAGTTCTTC.

This clonotype has ten or more counts. The rearrangement joins TRBV6-5 to TRBJ1-6; D might be TRBD1 (6 bases). CDR1 and CDR2 from the germline V gene are MNHEY and SVGAGI. CDR3 length: 15 residues. V lost 6 bases and J lost 4, with 13 bases in between. CDR3 sequence: CASRPQQGYNSPLHF. CDR3 nucleotide sequence: TGTGCCAGCAGACCCCAACAGGGATATAATTCACCCCTCCACTTT.

This clonotype was found many times. The genes are TRBV12-5 and TRBJ1-5; D possibly corresponds to TRBD1 (5 bases). The V end lost 2 bases, the J end lost 2 bases, and 13 bases lay between the germline ends. CDR3 length equals 16 residues. CDR1 LGHNT and CDR2 FRNRAP come from the germline V gene. CDR3 protein: CASGLIGGTRNQPQHF. CDR3 bases: TGTGCTAGTGGTTTGATTGGCGGGACCCGCAATCAGCCCCAGCATTTT.

In its sample, this clonotype was seen many times. The genes are TRBV5-1 and TRBJ1-6; D perhaps matches TRBD1 (5 bases). The germline CDR1 and CDR2 sequences are SGHRS and YFSETQ. Trimming stripped 2 bases from V and 9 bases from J, with 12 bases between. This CDR3 comprises 14 residues. CDR3: CASSLGRGPSPLHF. CDR3 coding DNA: TGCGCCAGCAGCTTAGGGAGGGGACCTTCACCCCTCCACTTT.

This clonotype was seen at least ten times. The chain joins TRBV13 to TRBJ2-4, with D perhaps matching TRBD1 (5 bases). Trimming shortened V by 5 bases and J by 0 bases, and 8 bases separated the two germline ends. Germline values: CDR1 PRHDT, CDR2 FYEKMQ (reference sequence). The CDR3 runs to 14 residues. The CDR3 is CASSVREAKNIQYF. The CDR3 coding sequence is TGTGCCAGCAGCGTCAGGGAAGCCAAAAACATTCAGTACTTC.